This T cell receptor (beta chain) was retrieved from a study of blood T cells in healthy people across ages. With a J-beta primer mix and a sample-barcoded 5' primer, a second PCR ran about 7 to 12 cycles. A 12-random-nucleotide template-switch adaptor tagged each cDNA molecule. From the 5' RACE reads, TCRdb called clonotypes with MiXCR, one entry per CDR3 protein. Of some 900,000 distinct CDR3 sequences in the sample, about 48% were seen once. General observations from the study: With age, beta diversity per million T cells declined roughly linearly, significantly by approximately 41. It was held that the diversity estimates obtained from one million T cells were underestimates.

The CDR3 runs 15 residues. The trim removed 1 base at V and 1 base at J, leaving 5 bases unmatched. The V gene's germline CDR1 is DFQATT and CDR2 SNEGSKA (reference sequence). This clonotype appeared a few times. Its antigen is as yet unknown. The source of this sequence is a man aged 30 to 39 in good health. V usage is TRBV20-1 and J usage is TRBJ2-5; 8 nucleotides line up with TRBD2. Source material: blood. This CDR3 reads CSARGTSGPQETQYF. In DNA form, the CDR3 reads TGCAGTGCTAGAGGTACTAGCGGACCCCAAGAGACCCAGTACTTC.